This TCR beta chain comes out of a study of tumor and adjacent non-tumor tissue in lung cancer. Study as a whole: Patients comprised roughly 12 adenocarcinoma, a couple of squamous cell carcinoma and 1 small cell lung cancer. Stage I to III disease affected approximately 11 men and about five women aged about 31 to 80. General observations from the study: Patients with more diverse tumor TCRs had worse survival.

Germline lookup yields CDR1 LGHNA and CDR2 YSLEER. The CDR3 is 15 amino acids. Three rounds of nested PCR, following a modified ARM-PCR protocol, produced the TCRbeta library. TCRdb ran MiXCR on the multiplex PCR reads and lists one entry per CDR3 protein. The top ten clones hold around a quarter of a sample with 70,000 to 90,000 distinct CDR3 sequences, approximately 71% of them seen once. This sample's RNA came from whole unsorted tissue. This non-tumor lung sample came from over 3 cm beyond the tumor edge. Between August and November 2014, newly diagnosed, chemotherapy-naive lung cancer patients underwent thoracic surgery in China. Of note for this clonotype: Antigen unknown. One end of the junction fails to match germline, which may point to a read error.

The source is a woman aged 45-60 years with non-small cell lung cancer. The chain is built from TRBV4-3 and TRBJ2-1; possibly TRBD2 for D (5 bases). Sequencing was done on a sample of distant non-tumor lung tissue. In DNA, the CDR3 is TGCACCAGCAGCCAAGACGAGGGAAGACACAATGAGCAGTTCTTT. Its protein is CTSSQDEGRHNEQFF.